This paragraph reports one T cell receptor beta chain. The antigen is unknown. The entry originates in a study of shared clonotypes between healthy human individuals. In the study overall: The donor pool was made up of a couple of women and a few men aged 18 to 49.

Sorted-subset replicate PCRs used about 190 ng of genomic DNA. This amount corresponded to about 30,000 T cell genomes. Method: immunoSEQ multiplex PCR; TCRdb's copy keeps in-frame clones and lacks some. The sample records more than 600,000 clones, around 92% being singletons. General study results and limits: Only blood samples were collected, and tissue repertoires likely differ. Naive subsets usually exceeded memory subsets in estimated richness.

Per germline, CDR1 LGHNT and CDR2 FRNRAP. The junction had 6 bases not matched to a gene; V was cut back by 1 base and J by 4 bases. This CDR3 has 15 residues. Terminally differentiated effector memory CD45RA+ cells were excluded from the naive CD8 cells, which were CD45RO-negative and positively selected for CCR7. Sequenced material: naive CD8+ T cells sorted from blood. The source is a man under 40 in good health. The chain combines TRBV12-5 with TRBJ2-5, with 7 bases that match TRBD1. In DNA, the CDR3 is TGTGCTAGTGGTTTGGGGGACAGTTACCCAGAGACCCAGTACTTC. This codes for CASGLGDSYPETQYF.